Sequencing of this TCR beta chain was carried out in a study of OX40 agonist ivuxolimab in advanced cancers. Background on the whole study: Ivuxolimab was an agonistic, fully human IgG2 monoclonal antibody directed against OX40 (CD134), a costimulatory receptor. A male proportion of roughly 80% and a mean age of approximately 55 years, ranging from roughly 23 to 80, were recorded for the dose-escalation cohort. Partial responses occurred in three dose-escalation patients: two with cutaneous melanoma and one with hepatocellular carcinoma. The paper describes the monotherapy dose-escalation part (N ≈ 49 patients) of the phase I trial of ivuxolimab. The purpose of peripheral TCRbeta sequencing was to test whether ivuxolimab changed TCR sequence diversity and led to clonal T-cell expansion. Intravenous ivuxolimab was administered to patients every 2 weeks at six dose levels: 0.01, 0.1, 0.3, 1.5, 3 and 10 mg/kg. Patients were allowed to have had prior anti-PD-1, anti-PD-L1 or anti-CTLA-4 therapy, and around 43% of the dose-escalation patients had been treated with checkpoint inhibitors. Among the approximately 54 dose-escalation patients, about 19 had hepatocellular carcinoma, roughly 15 melanoma, 9 renal cell carcinoma and 9 head and neck cancer.

What the research found in general, with its limitations: Low levels of normalized T-cell clonal expansion were also seen in some nonresponding patients. At doses of 0.1 to 3.0 mg/kg, clonal expansion of both CD4+ and CD8+ T cells in blood was seen between baseline and week 6. In the 0.1-3.0 mg/kg groups, partial responders were among the patients with the lowest normalized peripheral clonal expansion, particularly in CD8+ T cells. The antigen specificity of the peripheral T cells that underwent clonal expansion was not determined. After ivuxolimab, expanded clones were on average more numerous among CD8+ T cells than among CD4+ T cells.

For sequencing of the TCRbeta CDR3 region, genomic DNA was extracted from the sorted cells. TCRbeta CDR3 regions were sequenced using the immunoSEQ Assay. This is the immuneACCESS table as TCRdb keeps it, with only in-frame sequences that have V and J called. A part of the clones is gone; compared with another copy, unresolved V genes explain less than half, and the rest is unexplained. This sample lists tens of thousands of clones; about 88% were detected once. 0.25% to 0.3% of the sample is held by the ten biggest clonotypes. Patients with a history of autoimmune disease or receiving systemic immunosuppression were excluded from the trial. Peripheral blood for TCR sequencing was collected from all dose cohorts at baseline, on cycle 4 day 1, and on cycle 7 day 1. The samples were taken from a phase I, first-in-human, multicenter, open-label dose-escalation trial of ivuxolimab. The trial enrolled adults with locally advanced or metastatic head and neck squamous cell, hepatocellular, melanoma or renal cell carcinoma. Before TCR sequencing, CD4+ T cells and CD8+ T cells were sorted from peripheral blood as separate populations.

As to this clone: Its recognized antigen is unknown. The record has no base qualities; no much larger clone is one base away.

This receptor was taken from an adult with an advanced solid tumor such as melanoma, head and neck, liver or kidney cancer. The sample was CD4+ or CD8+ T cells sorted from blood, taken in a trial of the OX40 agonist ivuxolimab.

The CDR3 reads CASSFRTGGLETQYF. The nucleotide sequence reads as follows: TGTGCCAGCAGCTTCCGAACAGGGGGCTTGGAGACCCAGTACTTC. Rearrangement joined TRBV7-6 to TRBJ2-5; a stretch of 9 junction bases matches TRBD1. Ends trimmed: V by 3 bases, J by 5 bases; bases unmatched to a gene: 7. CDR1 and CDR2, looked up from the germline V gene, are SGHVS and FNYEAQ. The CDR3 spans 15 residues, from the cysteine through the phenylalanine. Only the CDR3 region is kept as DNA, spanning 45 bases read in frame from base 1.